This T cell receptor (beta chain) was captured in a study of blood T cell repertoires in COVID-19. Per germline, CDR1 LNHDA and CDR2 SQIVND (reference sequence). This CDR3 has 14 amino acids. Deletions cut 5 bases from V and 5 bases from J, with 16 bases between. Authors' analysis steps: Estimated nucleated cell counts came from reference gene primer amplification. Using immunoSEQ multiplex PCR, the repertoire was profiled, and TCRdb retains in-frame clones only, with some absent. For V, J and clone size, that table is used; D and trimming come from the DNA. The table shows 220,000 or so clones, with 80% to 90% occurring only once.

The chain is built from TRBV19 and TRBJ2-7; no clear D. Specimen: peripheral blood. This sequence originates from a man aged 30-40 years with active or convalescent COVID-19. Here the CDR3 reads CASSLGFPPDEQYF. For the CDR3, the DNA is TGTGCCAGTAGTCTCGGGTTTCCTCCGGACGAGCAGTACTTC.